This passage covers 9 T cell receptor beta chains from one sample sequenced in a study of T-cell memory formation after mild COVID-19. TCRdb ran MiXCR on the 5' RACE reads and lists one entry per CDR3 protein. The profile covers 110,000 to 150,000 distinct CDR3 sequences, with more than 13% appearing a single time and about 27% taken by the ten largest. The specimen was PBMCs or a T cell subset sorted from them (not recorded which). The source of these receptors is an adult woman who had mild COVID-19 (a few samples of this study predate the infection). Cell type and time point are not known.

The table lists this clonotype with a count of one. The rearrangement joins TRBV12-3 or TRBV12-4 to TRBJ2-7, with 9 positions matching TRBD1. With 6 bases clipped from V and 4 bases from J, the junction kept 10 bases outside the gene matches. There are 15 residues in the CDR3. The CDR3 sequence: CASSSGGTGLYEQYF. The DNA for the CDR3 is TGTGCCAGCAGCTCAGGCGGGACAGGGTTATACGAGCAGTACTTC.

The table lists this clonotype with many counts. This chain links TRBV6-5 with TRBJ2-7; possibly TRBD1 for D (5 bases). Trimming removed 2 bases from V and 6 bases from J, with 5 bases in between. There are 11 residues in the CDR3. Germline V lookup: CDR1 MNHEY, CDR2 SVGAGI. The CDR3 protein is CASSYRGEQYF. The DNA for the CDR3 is TGTGCCAGCAGTTACAGGGGCGAGCAGTACTTC.

This clonotype was recorded a few times. The gene calls are TRBV4-2 and TRBJ2-7, with a weak D call TRBD1 (5 bases). V was clipped by 3 bases and J by 5 bases, with 17 bases between them. CDR3 length: 15 residues. Germline V lookup: CDR1 LGHNA, CDR2 YNFKEQ. The CDR3 DNA is TGTGCCAGCAGCCACGCCCGACAGCTCCGCGACGAGCAGTACTTC. It specifies CASSHARQLRDEQYF.

This sequence joins TRBV12-3 or TRBV12-4 and TRBJ2-5; 8 nucleotides match TRBD2. The CDR3 has 16 residues. The V gene end was trimmed by 5 bases and the J gene end by 5 bases; junction bases not matched to a gene: 13. CDR3: CASSAGIAGRFETQYF. DNA for the CDR3: TGTGCCAGCAGTGCCGGGATAGCGGGAAGATTCGAGACCCAGTACTTC.

This clonotype showed up just a few times. The J gene is TRBJ2-5, the V gene TRBV5-1; D is possibly TRBD2 (6 bases). Per the germline V gene, CDR1 is SGHRS and CDR2 is YFSETQ. There are 13 residues in the CDR3. V lost 7 bases, J lost 2 bases, and 12 bases lay in between. CDR3 residues: CASRKGLQETQYF. For the CDR3, the DNA is TGCGCCAGCCGTAAAGGACTACAAGAGACCCAGTACTTC.

This clonotype was seen more than once but under ten times. The V gene is TRBV4-3, the J gene TRBJ2-5; D is perhaps TRBD2 (6 bases). This CDR3 is built from 14 residues. Trimming removed 1 base from V and 2 bases from J, with 8 bases in between. The germline V gene encodes CDR1 LGHNA and CDR2 YSLEER. The CDR3 DNA sequence: TGCGCCAGCAGCCAAGCGGAGGGACAAGAGACCCAGTACTTC. Protein product: CASSQAEGQETQYF.

The chain employs TRBV7-2 and TRBJ2-7; D is ambiguous. V dropped 1 base and J dropped 5 bases, with 9 bases sitting between them. The V gene's germline CDR1 is SGHTA and CDR2 FQGNSA. The CDR3 contains 13 residues. The CDR3 protein is CASSLVEGDEQYF. CDR3 DNA: TGTGCCAGCAGCTTAGTTGAAGGAGACGAGCAGTACTTC.

This clonotype was seen only a few times. The chain is built from TRBV11-2 and TRBJ1-2; 8 bases agree with TRBD1. The V gene's germline CDR1 is SGHAT and CDR2 FQNNGV. The CDR3 spans 17 residues. The J segment lost 4 bases and the V segment lost 5 bases, leaving 15 bases of the junction unmatched. The DNA for the CDR3 is TGTGCCAGCAGCCACGGACAGGGAGGGGTTGAGGGCTATGGCTACACCTTC. Residues: CASSHGQGGVEGYGYTF.

Regarding this clonotype: The conserved phenylalanine or tryptophan is not found at the CDR3 terminus, so this likely reflects a read error. V and J are TRBV7-3 and TRBJ2-1; 12 bases agree with TRBD2. CDR1 is SGHTA and CDR2 is FQGTGA in the germline V gene. The CDR3 loop spans 17 amino acids. Trimming cost V 5 bases and J 6 bases; bases outside gene matches: 11. The CDR3 sequence: CASSATSGRPPGNEQFS. The CDR3 nucleotides are TGTGCCAGCAGCGCTACTAGCGGGAGGCCCCCGGGCAATGAGCAGTTCTCC.